The text below deals with one T cell receptor (beta chain). This clone was seen a few times. Its specific antigen is unknown. No base qualities exist here, and no much larger clone lies one base off it. Each collaborating institution followed its own protocols to collect whole blood in K2EDTA tubes. For TCRbeta analysis, collaborators shipped samples in one of three forms: frozen whole blood, isolated PBMCs, or DNA extracted from either of those sample types. This specimen comes from a study of blood T cell repertoires in COVID-19 (dated by TCRdb to 2019 to 2021). Concerning the study at large: Collaborator samples came from the United States, Italy and Spain and covered acute and convalescent phases of COVID-19. The repertoires were made available in a free public database intended to serve as a resource for research on the immune response to SARS-CoV-2. Where HLA class I and class II types were available, the types were taken from metadata supplied by the sample provider, not from assay-based typing. Subjects who had been exposed to COVID-19, were actively infected with it, or had recovered from it provided the deeply sampled blood TCRbeta repertoires that made up the dataset. The samples were drawn from two sources: the first 160 participants of the ongoing ImmuneRACE study, and 1,000 to 1,500 subjects contributed by 6 global collaborators. The prospective study material was composed of cDNA or gDNA derived from T cells, B-cell-depleted T cells, or PBMCs. Sample metadata almost always included a de-identified subject ID, COVID-19 status, age in years and sex.

The CDR3 measures 12 amino acids from cysteine to phenylalanine. This entry keeps only the CDR3 DNA: 36 bases, framed from base 1. Deletion took 6 bases off V and 5 bases off J, with a span of 10 bases between the germline ends. Taken from the germline V gene, the CDR1 and CDR2 loops are SGHTA and FQGNSA. General study outcomes and caveats: Clinical and demographic metadata were provided uncurated, with the amount varying by source and participant.

TCRbeta CDR3 regions were amplified from genomic DNA by means of the immunoSEQ Assay, a bias-controlled multiplex PCR. The original methods were these. The number of nucleated cells in each sample was estimated from the amplification of reference gene primers within the assay. To quantify the absolute abundance of each unique TCRbeta CDR3 rearrangement, sequence reads were collapsed and filtered. For each sample, productive Simpson clonality was calculated as the square root of Simpson's diversity index across productive rearrangements. TCRdb's version of the immuneACCESS table is confined to in-frame rearrangements and falls short of the full clone set. An unresolved V gene accounts for under half of the shortfall where checked; the remainder is of unknown origin. V and J calls and clone size are copied from that table; D and trimming were computed from the DNA. The sample table holds about 80,000 clones, of which 88% were seen once. 6% to 7.5% of the sample rests with the top ten.

The sample consisted of peripheral blood. Here the chain combines TRBV7-2 and TRBJ2-5, with the D gene too uncertain to name. The source of this sequence is a woman older than 75 with acute or convalescent COVID-19. The CDR3 reads as follows: CASSFPGETQYF. The bases read TGTGCCAGCAGTTTCCCCGGGGAGACCCAGTACTTC. Full variable domain (CDR3 extended with the reference TRBV7-2 and TRBJ2-5 proteins): GAGVSQSPSNKVTEKGKDVELRCDPISGHTALYWYRQSLGQGLEFLIYFQGNSAPDKSGLPSDRFSAERTGGSVSTLTIQRTQQEDSAVYLCASSFPGETQYFGPGTRLLVL.